This TCR beta chain was sequenced in a study of blood T cell repertoires in COVID-19 (TCRdb year 2020). For context, the study as a whole: The collaborator samples originated in the United States, Italy and Spain and spanned the acute and convalescent phases of COVID-19. The repertoires were released in a freely available public database meant as a resource for research on the immune response to SARS-CoV-2. Subjects who had been exposed to COVID-19, were actively infected with it, or had recovered from it provided the deeply sampled blood TCRbeta repertoires that made up the dataset. A de-identified subject ID, COVID-19 status, age in years and sex were almost always included in the sample metadata. Samples were obtained from the ongoing ImmuneRACE study (first 160 participants) and from about 1,300 subjects provided by 6 global collaborators. Where HLA class I and class II types were available, the types were taken from metadata supplied by the sample provider, not from assay-based typing. The prospective study material was composed of cDNA or gDNA derived from T cells, B-cell-depleted T cells, or PBMCs. The full study reports these points: How much clinical and demographic metadata was included differed by source and by participant, and the metadata was provided uncurated.

Enrolling through a virtual design, the prospective study's participants ranged in age from about 18 to 89 years and lived across around 25 United States geographic areas. Cohort assignment in the prospective study relied on participant-reported clinical history from a screening survey and a study questionnaire. A participant counted as exposed if, within 2 weeks of entering the study, that participant had been in contact with someone who had a PCR-confirmed or clinician-diagnosed COVID-19 case. In the prospective study, whole blood, serum and a nasopharyngeal or oropharyngeal swab were collected from each participant by mobile phlebotomists. Participants in the prospective study had the option to provide additional blood draws and questionnaires over an approximately two-month period. Before DNA extraction, blood samples from the prospective study were shipped at room temperature or frozen. A remark on this clone: This clone's antigen is unknown. Per-base quality was not reported, and no clone a single base away is much larger than it.

TCRbeta CDR3 regions were amplified from genomic DNA by means of the immunoSEQ Assay, a bias-controlled multiplex PCR. For the original study's pipeline: The number of nucleated cells in each sample was estimated from the amplification of reference gene primers within the assay. To quantify the absolute abundance of each unique TCRbeta CDR3 rearrangement, sequence reads were collapsed and filtered. For each sample, productive Simpson clonality was calculated as the square root of Simpson's diversity index across productive rearrangements. The table comes from immuneACCESS by way of TCRdb, which keeps in-frame sequences with V and J called. Part of the clones is missing from these tables; in studies checked, under half for an unresolved V gene and the rest for unknown reasons. V and J calls plus clone size are reproduced from that table; the DNA served to infer D and trimming. In this sample the table shows about 200,000 clones, 80% to 90% of which occur a single time. About 4% of the sample is in the top ten clones.

Germline trimming amounts to 3 bases on V and 3 bases on J, with 6 as the count of junction bases outside the gene matches. The CDR3 runs 15 residues from the cysteine to the phenylalanine. Just the 45-base CDR3 DNA is kept, in frame starting at base 1. The germline V gene (reference sequence) sets CDR1 to LGHDT and CDR2 to YNNKEL. The source material was PBMCs or T cells enriched from blood (not recorded which). The sequence joins TRBV3-1 (or the pseudogene TRBV3-2) to TRBJ1-2; TRBD1 agrees with 8 junctional bases. The TCR sequence derives from a woman in her twenties or thirties who had been exposed to COVID-19. The bases read TGTGCCAGCAGCCAGAAGACAGGGGACCACTATGGCTACACCTTC. Its amino acids are CASSQKTGDHYGYTF.